These 30 T cell receptor beta chains originate from one sample sequenced in a study of blood T cell repertoires in COVID-19 (dated by TCRdb to the early 2020s). The receptor library was made with the immunoSEQ multiplex PCR assay. TCRdb's version of the immuneACCESS table is confined to in-frame rearrangements and falls short of the full clone set. An unresolved V gene accounts for under half of the shortfall where checked; the remainder is of unknown origin. This sample has 52,000 or so clones in its table, and approximately 84% of those were observed once. The ten top clones hold approximately 17% of the sample. Input material: peripheral blood. Receptor source: a man between 65 and 79 years old with active COVID-19.

This chain links TRBV7-2 with TRBJ2-2; no firm D call. There are 13 residues in the CDR3. The germline V gene has CDR1 SGHTA and CDR2 FQGNSA. Trimming left V 8 bases short and J 6 bases short, with 13 bases between. The CDR3 sequence is CASAPLRPGELFF. The CDR3 coding sequence is TGTGCCAGCGCCCCCCTGCGCCCCGGGGAGCTGTTTTTT. Complete variable domain (other parts from reference TRBV7-2 and TRBJ2-2): GAGVSQSPSNKVTEKGKDVELRCDPISGHTALYWYRQSLGQGLEFLIYFQGNSAPDKSGLPSDRFSAERTGGSVSTLTIQRTQQEDSAVYLCASAPLRPGELFFGEGSRLTVL.

The chain employs TRBV4-3 and TRBJ2-1; 9 positions match TRBD2. Germline loops: CDR1 LGHNA, CDR2 YSLEER. V shed 0 bases, J shed 8 bases, and the junction held 8 bases outside the gene matches. This CDR3 region has 16 residues. The CDR3 sequence: CASSQDVIAGAHEQFF. CDR3 DNA sequence: TGCGCCAGCAGCCAAGATGTAATAGCGGGAGCACATGAGCAGTTCTTC.

The J gene is TRBJ1-2, the V gene TRBV19; no firm D call. V lost 4 bases and J lost 7, with 19 bases in between. This CDR3 has 15 amino acids. Germline CDR1 and CDR2: LNHDA and SQIVND (reference sequence). CDR3 DNA: TGTGCCAGTAGTACCCCGGGTAGGCGCCACCTTGGCTACACCTTC. Amino acids: CASSTPGRRHLGYTF.

This sequence joins TRBV12-3 or TRBV12-4 and TRBJ1-2; D gene ambiguous. V was pared by 7 bases and J by 6 bases, with 12 bases between. The CDR3 is 12 amino acids. The CDR3 bases are TGTGCCAGCAAAGGGAGAGTACATGGCTACACCTTC. Amino acids: CASKGRVHGYTF.

This clone was counted between two and nine times. The V and J genes are TRBV4-1 and TRBJ1-4; D is undetermined. In germline, CDR1 is MGHRA, CDR2 YSYEKL. The CDR3 consists of 15 residues. The ends were cut back, 1 base at V and 8 bases at J, with 14 bases in the middle. Written as DNA, the CDR3 is TGCGCCAGCAGCCAAGTTACAAAGGAGGGCGAAAAACTGTTTTTT. Translating gives CASSQVTKEGEKLFF.

This clone was recorded once. The V and J genes are TRBV11-2 and TRBJ1-2; 12 nucleotides match TRBD1. Germline V gene lookup returns CDR1 SGHAT and CDR2 FQNNGV. Losses at the gene ends were 4 bases for V and 7 bases for J; bases not matched to a gene: 10. The CDR3 is 16 residues long. CDR3 amino acids: CASSSGTGGGFGGYTF. The CDR3 region has the DNA TGTGCCAGCAGCTCCGGGACAGGGGGCGGATTCGGTGGCTACACCTTC. Based on the CDR3 plus reference TRBV11-2 and TRBJ1-2, the full variable domain is EAGVAQSPRYKIIEKRQSVAFWCNPISGHATLYWYQQILGQGPKLLIQFQNNGVVDDSQLPKDRFSAERLKGVDSTLKIQPAKLEDSAVYLCASSSGTGGGFGGYTFGSGTRLTVV.

V usage is TRBV29-1 and J usage is TRBJ2-7; TRBD1 agrees at 9 bases. The ends lost 6 bases at V and 7 bases at J; junction bases unmatched: 10. Germline values: CDR1 SQVTM, CDR2 ANQGSEA. This CDR3 spans 13 amino acids. The CDR3 reads CSVGGGTGSEQYF. CDR3 coding DNA: TGCAGCGTCGGAGGGGGGACAGGGAGTGAGCAGTACTTC.

The rearrangement links TRBV5-6 to TRBJ1-1; possible D gene TRBD1, 6 bases. The germline V and J ends were trimmed by 4 bases and 5 bases, with 9 bases remaining between them. The CDR3 loop spans 12 amino acids. Germline assignment: CDR1 SGHDT and CDR2 YYEEEE. DNA for the CDR3: TGTGCCAGCAGCACTCAGGGGACTGAAGCTTTCTTT. This sequence encodes CASSTQGTEAFF.

V and J are TRBV6-1 and TRBJ1-2, with D unclear. The V gene's germline CDR1 is MNHNS and CDR2 SASEGT. V shed 2 bases and J shed 2 bases, with 12 bases lying between them. CDR3 length: 15 amino acids. CDR3 DNA: TGTGCCAGCAGTGAAAAAGGAGGACCCAACTATGGCTACACCTTC. Residues: CASSEKGGPNYGYTF.

This chain connects TRBV7-2 to TRBJ2-3; D gene uncertain. The length of the CDR3 is 14 residues. CDR1 and CDR2 (germline): SGHTA, FQGNSA. V dropped 3 bases and J dropped 0 bases, with 7 bases sitting between them. The CDR3 loop is CASSLRFSTDTQYF. In nucleotides, the CDR3 is TGTGCCAGCAGCTTGCGATTTAGCACAGATACGCAGTATTTT.

This chain joins TRBV6-5 and TRBJ1-2; D perhaps matches TRBD1 (5 bases). The CDR3 loop spans 13 amino acids. CDR1 is MNHEY and CDR2 is SVGAGI in the germline V gene. Trimming left V 6 bases short and J 2 bases short, with 10 bases between. In nucleotides, the CDR3 is TGTGCCAGCAGAATACAGGAGAACTATGGCTACACCTTC. Translating gives CASRIQENYGYTF.

V is TRBV19 and J is TRBJ1-5; TRBD1 agrees at 11 bases. Per the germline V gene, CDR1 is LNHDA and CDR2 is SQIVND (reference sequence). This CDR3 is built from 17 residues. Trimming removed 6 bases from V and 5 bases from J; junction bases left unmatched: 12. Here the CDR3 reads CASRDRGRGWRYQPQHF. CDR3 in DNA: TGTGCCAGTAGGGACAGGGGGCGCGGGTGGAGGTATCAGCCCCAGCATTTT.

The chain joins TRBV20-1 to TRBJ2-7; possible D gene TRBD1, 7 bases. The V and J ends lost 3 bases and 3 bases respectively, with 12 bases between them. This CDR3 region has 13 residues. Germline values: CDR1 DFQATT, CDR2 SNEGSKA (reference sequence). The CDR3 sequence: CSASRQGGYEQYF. DNA for the CDR3: TGCAGTGCTAGTCGGCAGGGGGGCTACGAGCAGTACTTC.

This clone was seen a few times. The V call is TRBV29-1, the J call TRBJ1-6, with TRBD1 identical over 8 bases. The CDR3 consists of 14 residues. The germline gives CDR1 SQVTM, CDR2 ANQGSEA. With V trimmed by 6 bases and J by 8 bases, 9 bases remained unmatched. In DNA form, the CDR3 reads TGCAGCGTCTCCGGACAGGGCGTAGATTCACCCCTCCACTTT. As protein: CSVSGQGVDSPLHF.

V usage is TRBV5-1 and J usage is TRBJ1-4; TRBD1 might be the D (6 bases). Trimming removed 2 bases at V and 5 bases at J, with 10 bases between. CDR1 is SGHRS and CDR2 is YFSETQ in the germline V gene. This CDR3 is 14 amino acids long. The CDR3 is CASSFGQNNEKLFF. CDR3 nucleotides: TGCGCCAGCAGCTTCGGACAGAACAATGAAAAACTGTTTTTT. Combining the CDR3 with reference TRBV5-1 and TRBJ1-4 gives the whole variable domain KAGVTQTPRYLIKTRGQQVTLSCSPISGHRSVSWYQQTPGQGLQFLFEYFSETQRNKGNFPGRFSGRQFSNSRSEMNVSTLELGDSALYLCASSFGQNNEKLFFGSGTQLSVL.

This rearrangement joins TRBV27 to TRBJ2-5, with 7 bases that match TRBD2. Germline lookup yields CDR1 MNHEY and CDR2 SMNVEV (reference sequence). This CDR3 has 15 amino acids. The V and J ends lost 9 bases and 5 bases, in that order; junction bases with no gene match: 15. This CDR3 is CASKPGTISRETQYF. The CDR3 DNA follows: TGTGCCAGTAAACCCGGGACTATCTCGCGGGAGACCCAGTACTTC.

This clone was observed a handful of times. The chain links TRBV6-4 to TRBJ2-5, with 7 bases lining up with TRBD2. Germline trimming cut 0 bases from V and 4 bases from J; bases unmatched to any gene: 14. Germline V gene data show CDR1 as MRHNA and CDR2 as SNTAGT. The CDR3 is 18 amino acids. CDR3 nucleotide sequence: TGTGCCAGCAGTGACTCGATGAGCGGGGCCTTAAAAGGAGAGACCCAGTACTTC. Translating it yields CASSDSMSGALKGETQYF.

This clone was observed once. This rearrangement joins TRBV28 to TRBJ1-6; 8 positions match TRBD1. V shed 7 bases and J 10 bases; nucleotides not matched to a gene: 12. This CDR3 spans 15 amino acids. Germline assignment: CDR1 MDHEN and CDR2 SYDVKM. The CDR3 spells CASIPGQGRVSPLHF. The CDR3 nucleotides are TGTGCCAGCATCCCCGGACAGGGTAGAGTCTCACCCCTCCACTTT.

By its share, this clone is medium-sized. This chain uses TRBV30 with TRBJ1-1; 9 bases agree with TRBD1. V gave up 8 bases and J gave up 0 bases; unmatched junction bases: 10. Germline CDR1 GTSNPN, CDR2 SVGIG (reference sequence). The CDR3 runs 15 residues. This chain's CDR3 is CAPQFGDRVNTEAFF. CDR3 DNA sequence: TGTGCCCCCCAATTCGGGGACAGGGTGAACACTGAAGCTTTCTTT.

The chain is built from TRBV4-2 and TRBJ1-1; 7 nucleotides match TRBD1. The germline gives CDR1 LGHNA, CDR2 YNFKEQ. The junction had 2 bases not matched to a gene; V was cut back by 0 bases and J by 4 bases. The CDR3 sequence is 14 residues long. CDR3 amino acids: CASSQETGTTEAFF. The CDR3 region has the DNA TGTGCCAGCAGCCAAGAGACAGGGACCACTGAAGCTTTCTTT.

The CDR3 sequence is CATSDWNGISYEQYF. The CDR3 DNA reads as TGTGCCACCAGTGATTGGAACGGGATCTCCTACGAGCAGTACTTC. J is TRBJ2-7 and V is TRBV24-1; maybe TRBD2 (5 bases). Germline loops: CDR1 KGHDR, CDR2 SFDVKD. There are 15 residues in the CDR3. V lost 2 bases and J 0 bases, leaving 10 bases between the germline ends.

The gene calls are TRBV28 and TRBJ2-5; 12 nucleotides line up with TRBD1. With 5 bases clipped from V and 7 bases from J, the junction kept 5 bases outside the gene matches. CDR3 length: 14 residues. The germline V gene has CDR1 MDHEN and CDR2 SYDVKM. CDR3 loop: CASSVGQGAVTQYF. DNA of the CDR3: TGTGCCAGCAGTGTGGGACAGGGGGCCGTGACCCAGTACTTC.

This chain uses TRBV7-9 with TRBJ2-3; 12 bases match TRBD1. V lost 5 bases to trimming and J lost 4 bases; unmatched junction nucleotides: 4. The CDR3 runs 15 residues. The germline CDR1 and CDR2 sequences are SEHNR and FQNEAQ (reference sequence). The DNA of the CDR3 is TGTGCCAGCAGCCAAGGGACAGGGGGCCCAGATACGCAGTATTTT. It yields the protein CASSQGTGGPDTQYF.

V and J are TRBV4-3 and TRBJ2-7; 7 bases align to TRBD1. The J segment lost 6 bases and the V segment lost 4 bases, leaving 9 bases of the junction unmatched. Germline-derived CDR1 and CDR2 are LGHNA and YSLEER. The CDR3 is made up of 14 amino acids. CDR3 in DNA: TGCGCCAGCAGCCCAGGGACAGCGCGGTCCGAGCAGTACTTC. Encoded protein: CASSPGTARSEQYF.

This clone was observed a few times. V gene TRBV29-1 combines with J gene TRBJ1-1, with TRBD1 as a possible D gene (6 bases). V was cut by 2 bases and J by 10 bases, with 11 bases left in between. Germline lookup yields CDR1 SQVTM and CDR2 ANQGSEA. The CDR3 contains 11 residues. This CDR3 reads CSVEPGQGAFF. The CDR3 DNA is TGCAGCGTTGAACCGGGACAAGGAGCTTTCTTT. Variable domain in full (rest from reference TRBV29-1 and TRBJ1-1): SAVISQKPSRDICQRGTSLTIQCQVDSQVTMMFWYRQQPGQSLTLIATANQGSEATYESGFVIDKFPISRPNLTFSTLTVSNMSPEDSSIYLCSVEPGQGAFFGQGTRLTVV.

This clone was seen a few times. V gene TRBV5-4 combines with J gene TRBJ2-7, with D possibly matching TRBD1 (6 bases). CDR1 is SGHNT and CDR2 is YYREEE in the germline V gene (reference sequence). The CDR3 is 18 residues long. Deletions cut 2 bases from V and 2 bases from J, with 23 bases between. As DNA, the CDR3 is TGTGCCAGCAGCTTACACACTCCCGGGACACCGGTCACCTACGAGCAGTACTTC. It specifies CASSLHTPGTPVTYEQYF.

This chain connects TRBV6-5 to TRBJ2-1, with a weak D call TRBD2 (5 bases). The CDR3 totals 14 residues. V was cut by 2 bases and J by 8 bases, with 13 bases left in between. CDR1 is MNHEY and CDR2 is SVGAGI in the germline V gene. Here the CDR3 DNA reads TGTGCCAGCAGTTACCTACTAGAGTGGGATGAGCAGTTCTTC. Amino acid sequence: CASSYLLEWDEQFF.

V and J are TRBV12-3 or TRBV12-4 and TRBJ1-6; a possible D gene is TRBD1 (6 bases). Trimming cost V 8 bases and J 8 bases, with 13 bases left between them. The CDR3 runs to 13 residues. The CDR3 DNA reads as TGTGCCAGCCGAGGGGGGGTAGATTCACCCCTCCACTTT. Amino acids: CASRGGVDSPLHF.

The V call is TRBV6-2 or TRBV6-3, the J call TRBJ1-2, with no clear D. The CDR3 is made up of 17 amino acids. The germline V gene has CDR1 MNHEY and CDR2 SVGEGT. V dropped 2 bases and J dropped 4 bases, with 20 bases sitting between them. Written as DNA, the CDR3 is TGTGCCAGCAGTTACCAGTCCAAGCGGTGGGATCCCTATGGCTACACCTTC. This sequence encodes CASSYQSKRWDPYGYTF.

This clone was detected only once. The chain uses TRBV6-1 and TRBJ1-5, with TRBD1 matching over 9 bases. The CDR3 spans 16 residues. In germline, CDR1 is MNHNS, CDR2 SASEGT. J was trimmed by 2 bases and V by 3 bases; bases with no gene match: 5. The CDR3 DNA reads as TGTGCCAGCAGTGATGGATGGACAGGGGGCAATCAGCCCCAGCATTTT. Encoded protein: CASSDGWTGGNQPQHF.